This TCR beta chain emerged from a study of CXCR3-negative and CXCR3-positive naive CD8 T cells. The TRB libraries of cDNA were built by UMI-labeled 5' RACE. TCRdb reanalyzed the 5' RACE reads, giving one entry per CDR3 protein sequence and no DNA. The sample holds about 85,000 distinct CDR3 sequences. Whole-study findings and limits: Similar TRBV-TRBJ usage characterized naive CXCR3-negative and CXCR3-positive cells; memory cells differed. For CXCR3-positive naive cells, TRB CDR3s were more hydrophobic than those of CXCR3-negative naive cells.

A word on this clonotype: What it recognizes is unknown.

This CDR3 has 14 amino acids. Germline CDR1 is MGHDK and CDR2 is SYGVNS. The V and J genes are TRBV25-1 and TRBJ1-3. The receptor was isolated from a human donor in good health. Some clones in this sample may be carry-over from other donors' samples. Sequences were obtained from naive CXCR3+ CD8+ T cells from blood. Indicated subset: CD45RO-CCR7+CD27+CD95- naive CD8+ T cells expressing CXCR3 (TNR3+). The CDR3 sequence: CASSERVSGNTIYF.